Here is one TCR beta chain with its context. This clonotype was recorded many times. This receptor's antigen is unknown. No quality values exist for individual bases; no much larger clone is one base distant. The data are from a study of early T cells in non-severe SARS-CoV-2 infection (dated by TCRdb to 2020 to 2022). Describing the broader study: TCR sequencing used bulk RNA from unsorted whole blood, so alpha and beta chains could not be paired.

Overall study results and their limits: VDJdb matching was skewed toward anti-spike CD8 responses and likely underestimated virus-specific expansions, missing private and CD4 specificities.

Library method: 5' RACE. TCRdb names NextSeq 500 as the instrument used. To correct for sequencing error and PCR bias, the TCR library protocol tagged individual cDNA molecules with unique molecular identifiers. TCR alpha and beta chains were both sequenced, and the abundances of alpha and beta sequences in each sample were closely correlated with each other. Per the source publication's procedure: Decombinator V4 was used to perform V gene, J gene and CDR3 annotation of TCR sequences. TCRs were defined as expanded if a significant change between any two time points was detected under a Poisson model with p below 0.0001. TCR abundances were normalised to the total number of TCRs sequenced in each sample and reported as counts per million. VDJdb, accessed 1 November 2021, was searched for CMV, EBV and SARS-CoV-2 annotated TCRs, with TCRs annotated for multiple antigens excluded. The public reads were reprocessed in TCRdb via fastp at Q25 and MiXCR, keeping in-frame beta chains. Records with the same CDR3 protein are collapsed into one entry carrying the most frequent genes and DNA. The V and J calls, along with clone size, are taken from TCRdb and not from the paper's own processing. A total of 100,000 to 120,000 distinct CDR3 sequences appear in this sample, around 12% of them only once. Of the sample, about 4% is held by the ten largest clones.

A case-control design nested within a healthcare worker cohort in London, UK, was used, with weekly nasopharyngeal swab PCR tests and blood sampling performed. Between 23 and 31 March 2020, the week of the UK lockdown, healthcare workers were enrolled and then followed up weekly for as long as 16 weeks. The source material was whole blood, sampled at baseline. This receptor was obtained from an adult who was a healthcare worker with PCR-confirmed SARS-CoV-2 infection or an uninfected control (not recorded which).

The nucleotides read TGTGCCAGCAGAGGCATAGGGGGTGCCACTGAAGCTTTCTTT. Its product reads: CASRGIGGATEAFF. This sequence uses TRBV6-5 and TRBJ1-1, with TRBD1 tentatively as D gene (6 bases match). The trim is 6 bases for V and 4 bases for J, with a gap of 15 bases between the germline ends. From a lookup of the germline V gene, CDR1 and CDR2 are MNHEY and SVGAGI. The CDR3 measures 14 amino acids from cysteine to phenylalanine. The entry retains the CDR3 DNA only, 42 bases that are in frame from base 1.